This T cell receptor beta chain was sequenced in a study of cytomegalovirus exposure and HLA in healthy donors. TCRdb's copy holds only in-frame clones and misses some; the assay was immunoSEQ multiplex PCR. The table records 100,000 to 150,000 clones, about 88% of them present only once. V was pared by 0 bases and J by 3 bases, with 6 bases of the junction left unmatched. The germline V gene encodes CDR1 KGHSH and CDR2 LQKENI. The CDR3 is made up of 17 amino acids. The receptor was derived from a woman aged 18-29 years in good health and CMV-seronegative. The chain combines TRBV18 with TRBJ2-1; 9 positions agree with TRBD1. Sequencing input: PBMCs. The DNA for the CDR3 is TGTGCCAGCTCACCACCGGGGCGGGGACAGGGCTACAATGAGCAGTTCTTC. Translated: CASSPPGRGQGYNEQFF. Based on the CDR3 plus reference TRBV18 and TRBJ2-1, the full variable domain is NAGVMQNPRHLVRRRGQEARLRCSPMKGHSHVYWYRQLPEEGLKFMVYLQKENIIDESGMPKERFSAEFPKEGPSILRIQQVVRGDSAAYFCASSPPGRGQGYNEQFFGPGTRLTVL.